These 19 T cell receptor beta chains were all obtained from the same sample, sequenced in a study of shared clonotypes between healthy human individuals. The table came from immunoSEQ multiplex PCR; TCRdb's copy has only in-frame clones and leaves some out. Here the sample spans hundreds of thousands of clones, roughly three quarters being singletons. Sequences were obtained from PBMCs. These receptors originate from a woman in her 40s in good health. Some clones in this sample may be carry-over from other donors' samples.

About this clone: This is likely an artifact of a read error, given a far larger clone one base away. V gene TRBV28 combines with J gene TRBJ1-1; 7 nucleotides agree with TRBD1. The CDR3 is made up of 11 amino acids. CDR1 and CDR2 from the germline V gene are MDHEN and SYDVKM. For the CDR3, the DNA is TGTGCCTGCAGGGGGACCACTGAAGCTTTCTTT. Translation: CACRGTTEAFF.

V gene TRBV10-3 combines with J gene TRBJ2-1; a possible D gene is TRBD1 (6 bases). V shed 6 bases and J shed 6 bases, with 15 bases lying between them. CDR1 and CDR2 from the germline V gene are ENHRY and SYGVKD. The CDR3 is 14 residues long. CDR3 in amino acids: CAIRGDRRTNEQFF. CDR3 DNA: TGTGCCATCAGAGGCGACAGGAGGACCAATGAGCAGTTCTTC.

The chain recombines TRBV7-2 with TRBJ1-5, with 7 bases aligning to TRBD1. J was trimmed by 4 bases and V by 5 bases; bases with no gene match: 2. The CDR3 totals 13 residues. Germline loops: CDR1 SGHTA, CDR2 FQGNSA. The CDR3 reads CASSPGQNQPQHF. The CDR3 DNA follows: TGTGCCAGCAGCCCGGGACAGAATCAGCCCCAGCATTTT.

The gene calls are TRBV5-6 and TRBJ2-7, with D perhaps TRBD1 (6 bases). This CDR3 contains 13 residues. With 8 bases removed from V and 6 bases from J, the gap between germline ends came to 18 bases. Germline loops: CDR1 SGHDT, CDR2 YYEEEE. CDR3 amino acids: CASSGHGHCEQYF. The DNA for the CDR3 is TGTGCCAGTTCGGGACACGGACACTGCGAGCAGTACTTC.

The rearrangement links TRBV7-9 to TRBJ2-3, with D unresolved. V lost 1 base to trimming and J lost 14 bases, with 16 bases between them. Germline lookup yields CDR1 SEHNR and CDR2 FQNEAQ (reference sequence). The CDR3 is 13 amino acids. The CDR3 is CASSLVASLRLYF. DNA of the CDR3: TGTGCCAGCAGCTTAGTGGCGTCCCTGAGGTTGTATTTT.

CDR3 sequence reads: CASSEGTSGSNEQFF. DNA for the CDR3: TGCGCCAGCTCCGAGGGGACTAGCGGGAGTAATGAGCAGTTCTTC. The chain recombines TRBV4-3 with TRBJ2-1; 14 bases fit TRBD2. Per the germline V gene, CDR1 is LGHNA and CDR2 is YSLEER. The CDR3 has 15 amino acids. The V segment lost 8 bases and the J segment 7 bases; nucleotides outside the gene matches: 7.

Note on this clone: This is likely an artifact of a read error, given a far larger clone one base away. At the DNA level, this CDR3 is encoded by other sequences in the same sample as well. The chain carries TRBV5-1 and TRBJ1-1, with a possible D match to TRBD1 (5 bases). The CDR3 is 13 residues long. The ends were cut back, 4 bases at V and 12 bases at J, with 19 bases in the middle. Germline-derived CDR1 and CDR2 are SGHRS and YFSETQ. CDR3 DNA: TGCGCCAGCAGCCTGTGGGGTGCCAACAGGCCTTTCTTT. The encoded protein is CASSLWGANRPFF.

This clone was detected only once. The V gene is TRBV27, the J gene TRBJ2-6; perhaps TRBD2 as D (5 bases). Germline V gene data show CDR1 as MNHEY and CDR2 as SMNVEV (reference sequence). Trimming shortened V by 1 base and J by 1 base, and 11 bases separated the two germline ends. The CDR3 has 17 amino acids. The CDR3 loop is CASSLFAAGSGANVLTF. The CDR3 DNA reads TGTGCCAGCAGTTTATTCGCGGCGGGTTCTGGGGCCAACGTCCTGACTTTC.

This chain links TRBV4-1 with TRBJ1-1; the D gene is possibly TRBD1 (5 bases). V was pared by 3 bases and J by 0 bases, with 11 bases between. Germline V gives CDR1 MGHRA, CDR2 YSYEKL. The CDR3 is 15 amino acids. This CDR3 reads CASSQSTAMNTEAFF. The CDR3, as DNA: TGCGCCAGCAGCCAGTCGACAGCAATGAACACTGAAGCTTTCTTT.

This chain joins TRBV6-9 and TRBJ2-7, with a weak D call TRBD1 (5 bases). The V and J ends lost 10 bases and 0 bases respectively, with 10 bases between them. Germline CDR1 is MNHGY and CDR2 is SVAAGI. This CDR3 comprises 12 residues. This CDR3 is CATSDNSYEQYF. CDR3 nucleotide sequence: TGTGCCACCTCGGACAACTCCTACGAGCAGTACTTC.

The chain has TRBV5-1 and TRBJ2-1; 7 bases fit TRBD2. CDR3 length equals 13 residues. V was clipped by 0 bases and J by 9 bases; unmatched bases: 3. Germline-derived CDR1 and CDR2 are SGHRS and YFSETQ. The CDR3 nucleotides are TGCGCCAGCAGCTTGGTCGGCGGGGGTGAGCAGTTCTTC. Protein sequence: CASSLVGGGEQFF.

J is TRBJ2-6 and V is TRBV7-7; D is uncertain. V was shortened by 5 bases and J by 5 bases, with 22 bases between the two germline ends. CDR1 is SSHAT and CDR2 is FNYEAQ in the germline V gene (reference sequence). The CDR3 consists of 18 residues. The CDR3 here is CASSPVVKPQSRANVLTF. CDR3 nucleotide sequence: TGTGCCAGCAGCCCCGTTGTTAAGCCACAAAGTCGGGCCAACGTCCTGACTTTC.

Points on this clone: With a much larger clone just one base away, this may be a read error. Other DNA sequences in this sample translate to the same CDR3. This chain links TRBV7-2 with TRBJ1-1; D remains ambiguous. Trimming removed 3 bases at V and 4 bases at J, with 12 bases between. Germline loops: CDR1 SGHTA, CDR2 FQGNSA. CDR3 length: 14 amino acids. Here the CDR3 DNA reads TGTGCCAGCAGCTTTGCCCCACAAGGCACTGAAGCTTTCTTT. Translating it yields CASSFAPQGTEAFF.

The CDR3 loop reads CASGLVLQGGLRGYTF. As DNA, the CDR3 is TGTGCTAGTGGTTTGGTACTGCAGGGAGGGTTGCGCGGCTACACCTTC. The chain is built from TRBV12-5 and TRBJ1-2; maybe TRBD1 (5 bases). Trimming shortened V by 0 bases and J by 8 bases, and 19 bases separated the two germline ends. Germline CDR1 is LGHNT and CDR2 is FRNRAP. The CDR3 contains 16 residues.

The chain employs TRBV7-2 and TRBJ1-5; D may be TRBD1 (5 bases). Germline CDR1 is SGHTA and CDR2 is FQGNSA. CDR3 length: 14 amino acids. V was trimmed by 5 bases and J by 7 bases, leaving 15 bases between them. The CDR3 coding sequence is TGTGCCAGCAGCCCGGGACCCCAATTACAGCCCCAGCATTTT. Translated: CASSPGPQLQPQHF. Full variable domain (rest looked up from reference TRBV7-2 and TRBJ1-5): GAGVSQSPSNKVTEKGKDVELRCDPISGHTALYWYRQSLGQGLEFLIYFQGNSAPDKSGLPSDRFSAERTGGSVSTLTIQRTQQEDSAVYLCASSPGPQLQPQHFGDGTRLSIL.

The chain has TRBV18 and TRBJ1-4; D call uncertain. V was clipped by 3 bases and J by 0 bases, with 11 bases between them. Germline V gene sequence: CDR1 KGHSH, CDR2 LQKENI. The CDR3 spans 16 residues. CDR3 amino acids: CASSPNLAATNEKLFF. In DNA, the CDR3 is TGTGCCAGCTCACCGAATCTGGCGGCAACTAATGAAAAACTGTTTTTT.

This clone was counted a few times. The rearrangement uses TRBV19 and TRBJ2-3; 9 bases are a match to TRBD1. From germline, CDR1 is LNHDA and CDR2 SQIVND (reference sequence). Trimming took 0 bases from V and 5 from J; bases not matched to a gene: 6. The CDR3 sequence is 16 residues long. The DNA of the CDR3 is TGTGCCAGTAGTATAGATCGACAGGGGGGGAAAGATACGCAGTATTTT. This gives the protein CASSIDRQGGKDTQYF.

The V and J genes are TRBV10-3 and TRBJ1-5, with 7 bases aligning to TRBD1. Trimming removed 3 bases from V and 4 bases from J; junction bases left unmatched: 9. This CDR3 comprises 16 residues. Germline V lookup: CDR1 ENHRY, CDR2 SYGVKD. As DNA, the CDR3 is TGTGCCATCAGTGAAACCGGGGCAGGGGGTAATCAGCCCCAGCATTTT. It codes for CAISETGAGGNQPQHF.

This clone was observed a few times. The CDR3 spells CASSVRWEQNEQYF. CDR3 bases: TGTGCCAGCAGCGTAAGGTGGGAGCAGAACGAGCAGTACTTC. J is TRBJ2-7 and V is TRBV9; tentative D call: TRBD2 (5 bases). Trimming removed 1 base at V and 5 bases at J, with 13 bases between. Germline loops: CDR1 SGDLS, CDR2 YYNGEE. This CDR3 region has 14 residues.